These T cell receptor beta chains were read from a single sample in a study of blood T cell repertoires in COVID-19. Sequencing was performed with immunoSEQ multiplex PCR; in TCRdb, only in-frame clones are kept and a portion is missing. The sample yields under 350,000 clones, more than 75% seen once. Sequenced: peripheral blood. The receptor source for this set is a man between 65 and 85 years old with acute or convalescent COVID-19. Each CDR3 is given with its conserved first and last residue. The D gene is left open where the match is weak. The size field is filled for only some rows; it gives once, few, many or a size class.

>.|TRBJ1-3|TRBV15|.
CATTKDSSGNTIYF
TGTGCCACCACCAAGGACAGCTCTGGAAACACCATATATTTT
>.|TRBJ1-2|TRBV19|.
CASTKTDYGYTF
TGTGCCAGCACCAAGACTGACTATGGCTACACCTTC
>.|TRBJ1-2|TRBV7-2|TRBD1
CASSLGAGGYGYTF
TGTGCCAGCAGCTTAGGGGCAGGGGGTTATGGCTACACCTTC
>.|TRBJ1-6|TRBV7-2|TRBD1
CASRTVGTVYNSPLHF
TGTGCCAGCAGAACCGTCGGGACAGTCTATAATTCACCCCTCCACTTT
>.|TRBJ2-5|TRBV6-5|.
CASSSRTAKTQYF
TGTGCCAGCAGTTCCCGGACAGCCAAGACCCAGTACTTC
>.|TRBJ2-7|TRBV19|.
CASIAGAHEQYF
TGTGCCAGTATTGCAGGGGCCCACGAGCAGTACTTC
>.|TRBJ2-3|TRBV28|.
CASSKQGSPDTQYF
TGTGCCAGCAGCAAGCAGGGTTCCCCAGATACGCAGTATTTT
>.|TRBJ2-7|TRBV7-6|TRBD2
CASSRGTSGSSYEQYF
TGTGCCAGCAGCCGCGGGACTAGCGGTAGCTCCTACGAGCAGTACTTC
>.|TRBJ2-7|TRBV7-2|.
CASSSGVQLYEQYF
TGTGCCAGCAGCTCGGGGGTTCAACTCTACGAGCAGTACTTC
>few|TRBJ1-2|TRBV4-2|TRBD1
CASSQFGQGSFYGYTF
TGTGCCAGCAGCCAATTCGGACAGGGATCTTTCTATGGCTACACCTTC
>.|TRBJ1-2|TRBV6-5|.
CASRAGSGYGYTF
TGTGCCAGCAGGGCAGGGTCAGGCTATGGCTACACCTTC
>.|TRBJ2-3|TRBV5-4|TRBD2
CASSGTSGARDTQYF
TGTGCCAGCAGCGGGACTAGCGGGGCCCGAGATACGCAGTATTTT
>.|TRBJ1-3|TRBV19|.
CASGKGLGLSGNTIYF
TGTGCCAGTGGGAAAGGACTTGGCCTCTCTGGAAACACCATATATTTT
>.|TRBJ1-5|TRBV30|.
CAWSRQGNQPQHF
TGTGCCTGGAGTCGACAGGGCAATCAGCCCCAGCATTTT
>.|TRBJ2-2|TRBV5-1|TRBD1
CASSRIPGQGARNTGELFF
TGCGCCAGCAGCCGTATTCCGGGACAGGGGGCGCGGAACACCGGGGAGCTGTTTTTT
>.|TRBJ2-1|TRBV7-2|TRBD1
CASSSRTGPGEQFF
TGTGCCAGCAGCTCCCGGACAGGGCCAGGGGAGCAGTTCTTC
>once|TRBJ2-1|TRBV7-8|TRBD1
CASSLLRGTGDPGEQFF
TGTGCCAGCAGCTTGTTACGGGGGACAGGGGATCCGGGTGAGCAGTTCTTC
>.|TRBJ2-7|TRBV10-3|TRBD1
CAINPGQGYYEQYF
TGTGCCATCAACCCGGGACAGGGTTACTACGAGCAGTACTTC
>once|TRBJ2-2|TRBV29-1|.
CSVCGENTGELFF
TGCAGCGTTTGCGGGGAGAACACCGGGGAGCTGTTTTTT
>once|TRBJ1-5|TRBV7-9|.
CASSWGTGGRGQPQHF
TGTGCCAGCAGCTGGGGAACCGGGGGACGAGGTCAGCCCCAGCATTTT
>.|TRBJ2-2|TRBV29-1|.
CSVAPYRETGELFF
TGCAGCGTTGCCCCATACAGGGAAACCGGGGAGCTGTTTTTT
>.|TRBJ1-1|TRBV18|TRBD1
CASSLRTGGNTEAFF
TGTGCCAGCTCACTACGGACAGGGGGCAACACTGAAGCTTTCTTT
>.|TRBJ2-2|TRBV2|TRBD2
CASRVAQAPSGRARTGELFF
TGTGCCAGCAGGGTTGCACAGGCACCTAGCGGGAGGGCCCGGACCGGGGAGCTGTTTTTT
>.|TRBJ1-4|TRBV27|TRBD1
CASSKADRDEKLFF
TGTGCCAGCAGTAAAGCGGACAGGGACGAAAAACTGTTTTTT
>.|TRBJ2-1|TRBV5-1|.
CASSSPPTSSSEQFF
TGCGCCAGCAGCTCGCCACCCACTTCTAGCTCTGAGCAGTTCTTC
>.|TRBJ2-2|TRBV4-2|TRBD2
CASSLSGRRNTGELFF
TGTGCCAGCAGCCTCAGCGGGAGACGGAACACCGGGGAGCTGTTTTTT
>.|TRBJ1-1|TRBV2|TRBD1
CASSERTGDQAFF
TGTGCCAGCAGTGAAAGAACAGGGGATCAAGCTTTCTTT
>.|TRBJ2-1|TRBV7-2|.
CASSLSVASYNEQFF
TGTGCCAGCAGCTTAAGTGTAGCATCCTACAATGAGCAGTTCTTC
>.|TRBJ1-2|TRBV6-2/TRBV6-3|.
CASSYSDRLTNYGYTF
TGTGCCAGCAGTTATTCCGACAGGTTGACCAACTATGGCTACACCTTC
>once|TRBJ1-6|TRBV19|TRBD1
CASSIEGTGASPLHF
TGTGCCAGTAGTATAGAAGGGACAGGGGCTTCACCCCTCCACTTT
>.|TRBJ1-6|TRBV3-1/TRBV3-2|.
CASSAASGSPLHF
TGTGCCAGCAGCGCAGCCTCGGGTTCACCCCTCCACTTT
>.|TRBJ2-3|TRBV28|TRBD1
CASSPSGTGKGFGSIDTQYF
TGTGCCAGCAGCCCGTCCGGGACAGGGAAGGGGTTCGGGAGTATAGATACGCAGTATTTT
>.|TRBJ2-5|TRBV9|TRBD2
CASSVGVAGLGETQYF
TGTGCCAGCAGCGTAGGGGTAGCGGGGTTAGGGGAGACCCAGTACTTC
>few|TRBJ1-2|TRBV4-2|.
CASSQDSGAGYTF
TGTGCCAGCAGCCAAGATTCAGGGGCTGGCTACACCTTC
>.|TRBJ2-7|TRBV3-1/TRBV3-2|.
CASIVNYLSYEQYF
TGTGCCAGCATCGTTAACTACCTCTCCTACGAGCAGTACTTC
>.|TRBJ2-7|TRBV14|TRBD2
CASSQESLAASSYEQYF
TGTGCCAGCAGCCAAGAGTCCCTAGCGGCAAGCTCCTACGAGCAGTACTTC
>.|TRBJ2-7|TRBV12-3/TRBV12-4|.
CASSHGQIPRYF
TGTGCCAGCAGTCACGGACAAATACCCCGGTACTTC
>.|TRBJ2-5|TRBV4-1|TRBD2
CASSQGFPHKGSGRSMETQYF
TGCGCCAGCAGCCAAGGATTCCCCCACAAAGGTAGCGGGAGGAGTATGGAGACCCAGTACTTC
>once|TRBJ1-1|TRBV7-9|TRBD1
CAGNRGLRGTEAFF
TGTGCCGGGAACAGGGGGCTACGGGGCACTGAAGCTTTCTTT
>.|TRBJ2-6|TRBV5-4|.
CASSPGFSGANVLTF
TGTGCCAGCAGCCCGGGGTTCTCTGGGGCCAACGTCCTGACTTTC
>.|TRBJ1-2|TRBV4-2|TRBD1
CASSPGQDYGYTF
TGTGCCAGCAGCCCGGGACAGGACTATGGCTACACCTTC
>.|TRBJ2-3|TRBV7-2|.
CASSLLGGPSTDTQYF
TGTGCCAGCAGCTTACTGGGGGGGCCCAGCACAGATACGCAGTATTTT
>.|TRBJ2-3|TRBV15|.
CATSRSRQDTQYF
TGTGCCACCAGCAGGTCTCGTCAGGATACGCAGTATTTT
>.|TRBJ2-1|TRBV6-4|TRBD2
CASSVLAGGPYEQFF
TGTGCCAGCAGTGTGTTAGCGGGGGGGCCTTATGAGCAGTTCTTC
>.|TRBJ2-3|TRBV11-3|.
CASSLDQSTDTQYF
TGTGCCAGCAGCTTAGACCAGAGCACAGATACGCAGTATTTT
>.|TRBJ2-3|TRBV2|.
CASSERRGTQYF
TGTGCCAGCAGTGAAAGGCGGGGTACGCAGTATTTT
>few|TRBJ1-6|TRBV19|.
CASTNRDNEASLHF
TGTGCCAGTACCAACCGGGACAATGAGGCATCCCTCCACTTT
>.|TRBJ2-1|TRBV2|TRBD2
CASRILAGGGFNEQFF
TGTGCCAGCAGAATCTTAGCGGGAGGAGGGTTCAATGAGCAGTTCTTC
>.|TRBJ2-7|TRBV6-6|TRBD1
CASSKTDRGYEQYF
TGTGCCAGCAGTAAAACCGACAGGGGGTACGAGCAGTACTTC
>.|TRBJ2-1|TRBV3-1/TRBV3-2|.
CASTPGVGDYNEQFF
TGTGCCAGCACCCCCGGGGTTGGGGACTACAATGAGCAGTTCTTC
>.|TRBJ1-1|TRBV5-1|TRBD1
CASSLGQGMMNTEAFF
TGCGCCAGCAGCTTGGGACAGGGAATGATGAACACTGAAGCTTTCTTT
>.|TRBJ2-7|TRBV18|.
CASSIPAGNRGEQYF
TGTGCCAGCTCAATTCCGGCAGGGAACAGAGGCGAGCAGTACTTC
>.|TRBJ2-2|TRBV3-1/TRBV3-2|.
CASSNWESGELFF
TGTGCCAGCAGTAATTGGGAGTCCGGGGAGCTGTTTTTT
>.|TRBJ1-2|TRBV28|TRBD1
CASCRTGGSLNYGYTF
TGTGCCAGCTGTCGGACAGGGGGGAGTTTGAACTATGGCTACACCTTC